This paragraph covers one T cell receptor (beta chain) sequence. The record originates from a study of T cells after yellow fever vaccination. Overall study: Where fractions had low cell numbers, libraries were prepared from them with the SMART-Seq v4 Ultra Low Input RNA kit.

The germline CDR1 and CDR2 sequences are SGHNT and YYREEE (reference sequence). V gave up 2 bases and J gave up 4 bases, with 13 bases separating them. This CDR3 has 15 residues. A single record per CDR3 protein comes from TCRdb applying MiXCR to the 5' RACE reads. The sample lists a few hundred thousand distinct CDR3 sequences, 6.9% occurring once. The chain couples TRBV5-4 to TRBJ2-1; maybe TRBD1 (6 bases). This specimen was CD4+ T cells sorted from PBMCs, taken 15 days after the yellow fever booster vaccination. This TCR derives from a man aged 25 to 40 who received the YFV17D yellow fever vaccine. DNA for the CDR3: TGTGCCAGCAGCTTTTCTGGGGGCAGGTACAATGAGCAGTTCTTC. Encoded protein: CASSFSGGRYNEQFF.